These T cell receptor beta chains were read from a single sample in a study of STAT3 mutations in large granular lymphocyte leukemia. The method was immunoSEQ multiplex PCR; TCRdb's version includes in-frame clones alone and lacks a portion of them. The sample lists approximately 4,300 clones; about 60% were seen once. Sequenced input: PBMCs. These receptors came from a human donor with T large granular lymphocyte leukemia. Some clones in this sample may be carry-over from other donors' samples. Each CDR3 is given with its conserved first and last residue. A D gene is named only where the DNA matches it firmly. Not every row has a clone size; where given, it reads once, few, many or a size class.

D gene	J gene	clone size	V gene	CDR3 DNA	CDR3 protein
TRBD1	TRBJ1-2	-	TRBV19	TGTGCCAGTAGTATGGGACAGGGAATCCATGGCTACACCTTC	CASSMGQGIHGYTF
-	TRBJ1-1	-	TRBV6-6	TGTGCCAGCAGTACCGGGGGGGGGAGACCTGAAGCTTTCTTT	CASSTGGGRPEAFF
-	TRBJ2-3	-	TRBV7-6	TGTGCCAGCAGCTTTGCCCAAGGGGGTTTCACGGATACGCAGTATTTT	CASSFAQGGFTDTQYF
-	TRBJ1-2	-	TRBV7-9	TGTGCCAGCAGCTTAGAGGCGAGCCCCGGCTACACCTTC	CASSLEASPGYTF
-	TRBJ1-2	-	TRBV27	TGTGCCAGCAGTTCCCGAGGAGACTATGGCTACACCTTC	CASSSRGDYGYTF
TRBD1	TRBJ1-6	-	TRBV7-9	TGTGCCAGCTCTGGGACAGGGGGGAATTCACCCCTCCACTTT	CASSGTGGNSPLHF
-	TRBJ2-7	-	TRBV4-2	TGTGCCAGCAGCCAAACCAGGCTAGGCGAGCAGTACTTC	CASSQTRLGEQYF
-	TRBJ1-3	few	TRBV7-9	TGTGCCAGCAGCTTAGGTAGTCGCACGGGAAACACCATATATTTT	CASSLGSRTGNTIYF
TRBD2	TRBJ2-3	-	TRBV5-1	TGCGCCAGCAGCTCGCCTCTAGCGGGAGGAACAGATACGCAGTATTTT	CASSSPLAGGTDTQYF
TRBD1	TRBJ2-3	-	TRBV5-4	TGTGCCAGCAGCTTGTTTCAGGGGGCTGTAGCAGATACGCAGTATTTT	CASSLFQGAVADTQYF
-	TRBJ1-1	-	TRBV6-6	TGTGCCAGCAGTTACCCCGCCGGGACACCGAACACTGAAGCTTTCTTT	CASSYPAGTPNTEAFF
-	TRBJ1-2	once	TRBV5-4	TGTGCCAGCAGCAGGATGAGACAAAAGTTTAGTGGCTACACCTTC	CASSRMRQKFSGYTF
-	TRBJ1-2	few	TRBV21-1	TGTGCCAGCAGCCCCCCCGTTGCGGCCCCGGTCGGGTATGGCTACACCTTC	CASSPPVAAPVGYGYTF
-	TRBJ2-7	-	TRBV30	TGTGCCTGGAGTTTGGAGGGGTCTTACGAGCAGTACTTC	CAWSLEGSYEQYF
TRBD1	TRBJ1-5	-	TRBV9	TGTGCCAGCAGCGCGGGACAGGGAGGGCAGCCCCAGCATTTT	CASSAGQGGQPQHF
TRBD1	TRBJ1-1	once	TRBV30	TGTGCCTGGAGGAACAGGGGCATGAACACTGAAGCTTTCTTT	CAWRNRGMNTEAFF